This TCR beta chain was found in a study of tumor-infiltrating lymphocytes in primary liver carcinoma. The overall study: Those sampled were patients whose primary liver carcinoma was treated by surgical resection. Both sexes were represented among patients, who were 30 to 69 years old.

Constant-region priming of about 520 ng total RNA yielded TCR beta cDNA. Three nested multiplex PCR rounds, a slightly modified ARM-PCR method, built the TCR beta libraries. The study ran its first two PCR rounds for roughly 9 cycles each, using TRBV1-TRBV30 forward primers and a C-beta reverse primer. TCRdb used MiXCR to reprocess the multiplex PCR reads, holding one entry per CDR3 protein. The table has 300,000 to 350,000 distinct CDR3 sequences, 65% seen once. Blood RNA originated from unsorted whole blood, with germline DNA additionally extracted. Findings and caveats of the study: Among the pair types, tumor region pairs showed more overlap than tumor-adjacent and tumor-blood pairs.

Germline lookup yields CDR1 LGHNA and CDR2 YNFKEQ. This CDR3 has 16 residues. In the case of this clonotype: Its antigen remains unidentified.

The chain uses TRBV4-2 and TRBJ2-1; 8 bases fit TRBD1. Sequenced input: peripheral blood. The receptor's source is a man between 35 and 55 years old with primary liver carcinoma and hepatitis B virus infection. The CDR3 bases are TGTGTCAGTAGCCAACAGGGGGTGGTCTCCTACAATGAGCAGTTCTTC. Its protein product is CVSSQQGVVSYNEQFF.